This entry describes one T cell receptor beta chain. Its specificity is not known. Together with a sample-barcoded 5' primer, a J-beta primer mix was included in a second PCR lasting roughly 6 to 12 cycles. Via MiXCR, TCRdb re-called the 5' RACE reads, giving one row per CDR3 protein. The repertoire consists of 1.5 million to 2 million distinct CDR3 sequences, with 40% to 55% occurring once and the leading ten covering approximately 2.1%. Germline CDR1 is SGHDT and CDR2 is YYEEEE. With 4 bases clipped from V and 5 bases from J, the junction kept 10 bases outside the gene matches. The CDR3 runs to 15 residues. This entry is derived from a study of blood T cells in healthy people across ages. Background on the study: Capture by template switching was about one barcoded beta molecule per two T cells. Points from the study as a whole: Naive and antigen-experienced cells could not be conclusively compared, given unsorted PBMCs.

The sequencing sample was made of blood. The clonotype comes from a woman aged 40 to 50 in good health. The rearrangement joins TRBV5-6 to TRBJ2-3; 7 bases line up with TRBD2. The CDR3 spells CASSHWGGLGDTQYF. In nucleotides, the CDR3 is TGTGCCAGCAGCCACTGGGGAGGGTTGGGAGATACGCAGTATTTT. Full variable domain (remainder filled in from reference TRBV5-6 and TRBJ2-3): DAGVTQSPTHLIKTRGQQVTLRCSPKSGHDTVSWYQQALGQGPQFIFQYYEEEERQRGNFPDRFSGHQFPNYSSELNVNALLLGDSALYLCASSHWGGLGDTQYFGPGTRLTVL.